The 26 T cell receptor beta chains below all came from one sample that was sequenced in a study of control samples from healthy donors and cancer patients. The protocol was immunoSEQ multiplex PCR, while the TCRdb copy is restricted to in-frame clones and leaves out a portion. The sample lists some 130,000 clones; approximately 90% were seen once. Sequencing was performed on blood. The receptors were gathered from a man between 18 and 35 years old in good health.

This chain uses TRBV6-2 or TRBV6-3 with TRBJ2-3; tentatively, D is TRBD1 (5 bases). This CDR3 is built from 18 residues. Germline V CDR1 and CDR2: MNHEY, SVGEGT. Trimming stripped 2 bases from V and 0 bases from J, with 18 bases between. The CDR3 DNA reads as TGTGCCAGCAGTTACCCGACACGACAGACCGCTAGCACAGATACGCAGTATTTT. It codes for CASSYPTRQTASTDTQYF.

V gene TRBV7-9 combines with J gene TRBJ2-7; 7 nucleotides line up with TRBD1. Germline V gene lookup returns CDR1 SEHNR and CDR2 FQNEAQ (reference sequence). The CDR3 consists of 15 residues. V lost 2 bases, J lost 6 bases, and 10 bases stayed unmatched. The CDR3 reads CASSLFMGQRREQYF. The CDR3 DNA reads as TGTGCCAGCAGCTTATTCATGGGACAGCGGCGCGAGCAGTACTTC.

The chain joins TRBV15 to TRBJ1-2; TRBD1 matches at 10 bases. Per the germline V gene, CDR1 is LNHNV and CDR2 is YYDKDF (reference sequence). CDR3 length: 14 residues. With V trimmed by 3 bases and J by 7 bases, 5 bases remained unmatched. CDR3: CATSRDRGFSGYTF. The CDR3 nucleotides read TGTGCCACCAGCAGGGACAGGGGGTTTTCTGGCTACACCTTC.

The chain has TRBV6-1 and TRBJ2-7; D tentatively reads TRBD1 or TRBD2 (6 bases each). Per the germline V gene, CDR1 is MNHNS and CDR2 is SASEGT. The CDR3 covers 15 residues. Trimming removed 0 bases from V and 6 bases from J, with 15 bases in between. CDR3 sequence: CASSEAGGLVGEQYF. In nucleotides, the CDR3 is TGTGCCAGCAGTGAAGCAGGGGGGCTCGTCGGCGAGCAGTACTTC.

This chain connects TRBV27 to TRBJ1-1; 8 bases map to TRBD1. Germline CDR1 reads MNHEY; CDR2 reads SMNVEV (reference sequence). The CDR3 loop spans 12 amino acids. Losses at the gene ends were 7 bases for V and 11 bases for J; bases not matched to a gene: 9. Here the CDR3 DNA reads TGTGCCAGCATTTACCGGACAGGGCTCGCTTTCTTT. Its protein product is CASIYRTGLAFF.

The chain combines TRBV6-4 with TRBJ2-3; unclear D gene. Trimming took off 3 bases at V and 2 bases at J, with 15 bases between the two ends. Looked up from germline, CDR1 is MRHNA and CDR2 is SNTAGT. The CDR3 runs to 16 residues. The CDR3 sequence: CASSELHDTLTDTQYF. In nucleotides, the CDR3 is TGTGCCAGCAGTGAACTCCATGATACTCTCACAGATACGCAGTATTTT.

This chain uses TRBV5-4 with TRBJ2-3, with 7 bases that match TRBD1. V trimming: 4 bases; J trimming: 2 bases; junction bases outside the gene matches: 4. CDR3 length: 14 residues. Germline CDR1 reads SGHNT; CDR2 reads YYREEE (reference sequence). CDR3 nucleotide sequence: TGTGCCAGCAGCCCGGGACAGTTCACAGATACGCAGTATTTT. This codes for CASSPGQFTDTQYF.

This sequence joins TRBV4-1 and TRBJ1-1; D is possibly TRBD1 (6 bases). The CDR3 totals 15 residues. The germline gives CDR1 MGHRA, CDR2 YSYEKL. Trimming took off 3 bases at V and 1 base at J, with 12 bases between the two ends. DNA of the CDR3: TGCGCCAGCAGCCAGGGGGCAGGGCGGAACACTGAAGCTTTCTTT. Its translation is CASSQGAGRNTEAFF.

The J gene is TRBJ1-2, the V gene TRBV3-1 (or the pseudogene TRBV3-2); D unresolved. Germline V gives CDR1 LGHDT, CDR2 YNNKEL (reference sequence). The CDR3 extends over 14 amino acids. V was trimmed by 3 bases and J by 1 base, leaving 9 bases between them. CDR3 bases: TGTGCCAGCAGCCAGCCCGGACTTAACTATGGCTACACCTTC. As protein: CASSQPGLNYGYTF.

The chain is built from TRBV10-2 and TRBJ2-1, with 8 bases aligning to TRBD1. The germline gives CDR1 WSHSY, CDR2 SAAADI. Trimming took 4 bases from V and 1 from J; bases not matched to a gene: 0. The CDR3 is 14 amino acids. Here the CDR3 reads CASSGTGSYNEQFF. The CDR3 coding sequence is TGCGCCAGCAGTGGGACAGGGTCCTACAATGAGCAGTTCTTC.

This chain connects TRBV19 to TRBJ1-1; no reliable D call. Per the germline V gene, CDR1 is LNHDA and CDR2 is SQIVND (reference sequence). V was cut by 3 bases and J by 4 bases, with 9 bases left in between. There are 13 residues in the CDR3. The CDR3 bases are TGTGCCAGTAGTATTCTGAGTGGCACTGAAGCTTTCTTT. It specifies CASSILSGTEAFF.

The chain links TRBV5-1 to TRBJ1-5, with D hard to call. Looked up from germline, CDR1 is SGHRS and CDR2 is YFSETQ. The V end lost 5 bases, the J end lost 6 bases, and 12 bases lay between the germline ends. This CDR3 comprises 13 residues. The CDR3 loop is CASSREVGQPQHF. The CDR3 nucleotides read TGCGCCAGCAGTAGGGAAGTGGGTCAGCCCCAGCATTTT.

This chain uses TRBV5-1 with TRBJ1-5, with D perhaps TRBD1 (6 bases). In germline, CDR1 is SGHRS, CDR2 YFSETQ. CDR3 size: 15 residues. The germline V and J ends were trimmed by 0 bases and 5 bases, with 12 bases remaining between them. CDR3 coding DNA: TGCGCCAGCAGCTTGGAAGGACAGACAGATCAGCCCCAGCATTTT. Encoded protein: CASSLEGQTDQPQHF.

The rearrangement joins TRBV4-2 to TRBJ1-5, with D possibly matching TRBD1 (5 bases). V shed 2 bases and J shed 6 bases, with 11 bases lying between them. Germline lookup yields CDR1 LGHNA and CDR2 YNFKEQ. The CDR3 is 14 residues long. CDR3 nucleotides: TGTGCCAGCAGCCAAACTGGGACGGGTCAGCCCCAGCATTTT. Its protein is CASSQTGTGQPQHF.

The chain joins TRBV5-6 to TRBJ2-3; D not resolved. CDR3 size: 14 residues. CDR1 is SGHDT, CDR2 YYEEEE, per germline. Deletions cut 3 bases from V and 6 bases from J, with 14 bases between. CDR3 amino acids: CASSSPSVGDTQYF. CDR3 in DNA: TGTGCCAGCAGCTCCCCCTCAGTCGGGGATACGCAGTATTTT.

The CDR3 coding sequence is TGTGCCTGGAGTGATCGTTGGACTGCAGGAAACACCATATATTTT. Its protein is CAWSDRWTAGNTIYF. This chain connects TRBV30 to TRBJ1-3; D is unclear. The CDR3 loop spans 15 amino acids. The ends were cut back, 1 base at V and 4 bases at J, with 14 bases in the middle. Germline CDR1 GTSNPN, CDR2 SVGIG (reference sequence).

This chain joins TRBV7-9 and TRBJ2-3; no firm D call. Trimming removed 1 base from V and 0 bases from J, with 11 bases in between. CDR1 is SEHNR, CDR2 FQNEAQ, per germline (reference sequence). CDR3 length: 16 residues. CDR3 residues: CASSLVETSSTDTQYF. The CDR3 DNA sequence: TGTGCCAGCAGCTTAGTCGAGACTTCTAGCACAGATACGCAGTATTTT.

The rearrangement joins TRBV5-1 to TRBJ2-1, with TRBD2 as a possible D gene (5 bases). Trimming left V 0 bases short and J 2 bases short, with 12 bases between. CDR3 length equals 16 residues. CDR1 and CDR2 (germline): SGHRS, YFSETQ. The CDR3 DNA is TGCGCCAGCAGCTTGGCTCTAGCTTTTCCCTACAATGAGCAGTTCTTC. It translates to CASSLALAFPYNEQFF.

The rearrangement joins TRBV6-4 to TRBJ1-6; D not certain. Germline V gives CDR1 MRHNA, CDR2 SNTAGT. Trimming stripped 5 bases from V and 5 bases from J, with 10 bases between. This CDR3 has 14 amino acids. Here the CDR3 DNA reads TGTGCCAGCAGTTCGAGGCACCATAATTCACCCCTCCACTTT. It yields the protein CASSSRHHNSPLHF.

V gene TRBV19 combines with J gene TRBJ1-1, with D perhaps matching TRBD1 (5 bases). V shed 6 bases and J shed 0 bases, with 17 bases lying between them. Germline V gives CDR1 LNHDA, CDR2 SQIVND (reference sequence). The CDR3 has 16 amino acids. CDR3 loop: CASRSRWRQMNTEAFF. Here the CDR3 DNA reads TGTGCCAGTAGAAGCAGGTGGAGACAGATGAACACTGAAGCTTTCTTT.

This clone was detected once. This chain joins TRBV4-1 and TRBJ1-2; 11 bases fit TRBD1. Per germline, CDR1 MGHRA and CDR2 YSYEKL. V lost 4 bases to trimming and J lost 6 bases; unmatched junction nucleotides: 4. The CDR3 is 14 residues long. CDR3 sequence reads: CASSPGTGGHGYTF. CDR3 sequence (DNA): TGCGCCAGCAGCCCCGGGACAGGGGGACATGGCTACACCTTC.

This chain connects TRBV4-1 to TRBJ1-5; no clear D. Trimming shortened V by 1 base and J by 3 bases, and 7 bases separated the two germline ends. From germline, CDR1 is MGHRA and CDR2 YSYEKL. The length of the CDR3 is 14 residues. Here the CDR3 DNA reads TGCGCCAGCAGCCAAGTTGGATCCAATCAGCCCCAGCATTTT. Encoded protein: CASSQVGSNQPQHF.

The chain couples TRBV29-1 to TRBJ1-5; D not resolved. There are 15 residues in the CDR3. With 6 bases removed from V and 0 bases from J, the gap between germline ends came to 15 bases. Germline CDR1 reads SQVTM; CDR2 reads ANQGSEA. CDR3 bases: TGCAGCGTGGCCATGTCGGCGGATAGCAATCAGCCCCAGCATTTT. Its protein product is CSVAMSADSNQPQHF. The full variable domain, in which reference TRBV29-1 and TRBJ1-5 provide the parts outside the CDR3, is SAVISQKPSRDICQRGTSLTIQCQVDSQVTMMFWYRQQPGQSLTLIATANQGSEATYESGFVIDKFPISRPNLTFSTLTVSNMSPEDSSIYLCSVAMSADSNQPQHFGDGTRLSIL.

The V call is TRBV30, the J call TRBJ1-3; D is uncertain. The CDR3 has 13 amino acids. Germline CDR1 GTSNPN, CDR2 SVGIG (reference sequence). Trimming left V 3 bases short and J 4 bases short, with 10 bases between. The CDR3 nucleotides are TGTGCCTGGAGGCTCTTCAGCGGAAACACCATATATTTT. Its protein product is CAWRLFSGNTIYF.

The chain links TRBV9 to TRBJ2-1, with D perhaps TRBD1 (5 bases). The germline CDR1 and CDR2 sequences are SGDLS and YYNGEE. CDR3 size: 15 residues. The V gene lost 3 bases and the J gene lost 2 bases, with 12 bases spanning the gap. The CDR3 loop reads CASSATDSPYNEQFF. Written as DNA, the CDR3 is TGTGCCAGCAGCGCCACCGACAGTCCCTACAATGAGCAGTTCTTC.

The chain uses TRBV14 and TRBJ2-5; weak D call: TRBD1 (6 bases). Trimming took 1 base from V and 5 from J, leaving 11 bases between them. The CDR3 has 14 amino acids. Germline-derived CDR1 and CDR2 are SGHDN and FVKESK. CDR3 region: CASSQAQGGETQYF. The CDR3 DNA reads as TGTGCCAGCAGCCAAGCACAGGGCGGTGAGACCCAGTACTTC.